The source of this TCR beta chain is a study of tumour-infiltrating T cells in Burkitt lymphoma. Study-level background: Repertoire clonality predicted overall and progression-free survival.

The CDR3 covers 20 residues. With V trimmed by 3 bases and J by 4 bases, 13 bases remained unmatched. The V gene's germline CDR1 is SNHLY and CDR2 FYNNEI. Measured with immunoSEQ multiplex PCR; TCRdb has only the in-frame clones, and not every one. The sample yields 4,000 to 5,000 clones, about 25% seen once. The sequence was collected from a human donor with diffuse large B-cell lymphoma. The chain combines TRBV2 with TRBJ2-3, with 16 bases aligning to TRBD2. The sequenced sample was tumor tissue. CDR3 sequence (DNA): TGTGCCAGCAGTGAGATGGGGGGGACTAGCGGGAGGGCCCGGGCAGATACGCAGTATTTT. It encodes CASSEMGGTSGRARADTQYF.